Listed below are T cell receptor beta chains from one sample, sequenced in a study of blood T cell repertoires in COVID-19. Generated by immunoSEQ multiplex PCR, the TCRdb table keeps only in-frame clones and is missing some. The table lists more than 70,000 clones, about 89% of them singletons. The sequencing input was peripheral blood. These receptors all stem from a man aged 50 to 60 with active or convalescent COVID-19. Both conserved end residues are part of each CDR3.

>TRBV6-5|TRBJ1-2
CASSYSQGARGYTF
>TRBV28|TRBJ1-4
CASRTPTVGGEKLFF
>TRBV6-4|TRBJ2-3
CASSDSHRGETDTQYF
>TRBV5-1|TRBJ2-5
CASSWGTIQETQYF
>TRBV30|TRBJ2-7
CAWQTGGYEQYF
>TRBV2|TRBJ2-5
CASSEHETQYF
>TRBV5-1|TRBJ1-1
CASSEGQGGRAFF
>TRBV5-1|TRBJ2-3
CASSLEQNTQYF
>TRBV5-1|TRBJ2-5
CASSLLAGVETQYF
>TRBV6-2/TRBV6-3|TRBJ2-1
CASSKRLAGHSYNEQFF
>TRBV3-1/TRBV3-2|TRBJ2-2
CASSQERKGTGAAGELFF
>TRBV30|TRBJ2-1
CACRGGLNEQFF
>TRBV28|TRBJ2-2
CASSLPSTGELFF
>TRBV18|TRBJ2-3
CASSPRVSTDTQYF
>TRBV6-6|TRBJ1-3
CASSYSGTGRTIYF
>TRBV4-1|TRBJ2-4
CASSQEGGRAKNIQYF
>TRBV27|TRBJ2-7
CASSYKSGGPYEQYF
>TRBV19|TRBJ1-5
CASLPAGSNQPQHF
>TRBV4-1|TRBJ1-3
CASSQGSGDGNTIYF
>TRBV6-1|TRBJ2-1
CASSEWGTGDDNEQFF
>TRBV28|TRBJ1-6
CASSQGQFNSPLHF
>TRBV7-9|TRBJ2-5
CASSLEGQGARETQYF
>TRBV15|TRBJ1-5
CATSRDRDYSNQPQHF
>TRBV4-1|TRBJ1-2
CASSQASGGAVGYTF
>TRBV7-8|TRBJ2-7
CASSLLGGIAYEQYF
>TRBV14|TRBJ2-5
CASSQEISGKETQYF
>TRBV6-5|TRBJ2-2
CASSYSPGVGTGELFF
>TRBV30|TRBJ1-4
CAWSSQGRSTNEKLFF
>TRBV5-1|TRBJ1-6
CASSSGQDNSPLHF
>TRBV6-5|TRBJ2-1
CASSPDPTGFQFF
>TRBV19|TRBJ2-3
CASSITRTVSTDTQYF
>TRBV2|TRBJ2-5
CASSDRGLAEETQYF
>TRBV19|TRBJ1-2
CASSKSGDYGYTF
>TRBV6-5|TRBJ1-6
CASSSGWENSPLHF
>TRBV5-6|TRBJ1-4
CASTTEQQGGEKLFF
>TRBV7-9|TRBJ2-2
CASSLQGNGELFF
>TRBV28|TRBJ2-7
CASSRTAYYEQYF
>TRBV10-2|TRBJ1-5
CASSVTEPSNQPQHF
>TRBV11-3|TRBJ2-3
CASSLNEFDTQYF
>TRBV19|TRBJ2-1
CASSMRNYNEQFF
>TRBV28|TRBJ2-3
CASTTEGTGGTDTQYF
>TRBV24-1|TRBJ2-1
CATSDVQGVSYNEQFF
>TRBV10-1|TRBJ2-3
CASNTGGDTDTQYF